This TCR beta chain originates from a study of graft-versus-host responses after intestinal transplantation. At the level of the study: Multivisceral, liver-intestinal, or isolated intestinal grafts were transplanted into recipients. Anti-thymocyte globulin served as induction for all recipients, who then took tacrolimus and steroids for two to three years.

TCRdb keeps only in-frame clones here, not all; method: immunoSEQ multiplex PCR. The repertoire holds around 130,000 clones, with just over 90% as singletons. Germline V lookup: CDR1 SGHRS, CDR2 YFSETQ. The CDR3 has 15 amino acids. Trimming shortened V by 6 bases and J by 1 base, and 16 bases separated the two germline ends. Study results and caveats: The highest levels of circulating GvH clones went along with early declines in HvG clones after transplant. Detected in recipient marrow were GvH clones, some of which were first observed in ileum or blood.

Remarks on this clone: Its antigen is currently unknown.

The V and J genes are TRBV5-1 and TRBJ1-1; D not certain. The clonotype originates from a human donor who received an intestinal transplant. This specimen was unstimulated CD4+ T cells sorted from spleen or lymph node cells, taken before intestinal transplant. CDR3 protein: CASTIGSFPNTEAFF. As DNA, the CDR3 is TGCGCCAGCACGATTGGGTCCTTTCCGAACACTGAAGCTTTCTTT.